This T cell receptor (beta chain) was recorded in a study of blood T cell repertoires in COVID-19. On the study more broadly: Acute and convalescent COVID-19 samples came from the United States, Italy and Spain. PBMCs, B-cell-depleted T cells, or T cells provided the cDNA or gDNA that made up the material.

Per the study methods: Reference gene primer amplification gave estimated nucleated cell counts. This table comes from immunoSEQ multiplex PCR, and its TCRdb copy is limited to in-frame clones, with some not included. V and J calls plus clone size are reproduced from that table; the DNA served to infer D and trimming. The table shows about 110,000 clones, with about 79% occurring only once. This CDR3 region has 14 residues. V lost 2 bases to trimming and J lost 0 bases, with 7 bases between them. The germline gives CDR1 MDHEN, CDR2 SYDVKM. Those enrolled in Seattle joined during active infection and were followed longitudinally afterward.

The receptor was derived from an elderly man with COVID-19, enrolled during active disease. The chain is built from TRBV28 and TRBJ1-2; TRBD1 is a possible D gene (5 bases). Source material: peripheral blood. Here the CDR3 DNA reads TGTGCCAGCAGTTTAGGACAAGCTAACTATGGCTACACCTTC. Encoded protein: CASSLGQANYGYTF.